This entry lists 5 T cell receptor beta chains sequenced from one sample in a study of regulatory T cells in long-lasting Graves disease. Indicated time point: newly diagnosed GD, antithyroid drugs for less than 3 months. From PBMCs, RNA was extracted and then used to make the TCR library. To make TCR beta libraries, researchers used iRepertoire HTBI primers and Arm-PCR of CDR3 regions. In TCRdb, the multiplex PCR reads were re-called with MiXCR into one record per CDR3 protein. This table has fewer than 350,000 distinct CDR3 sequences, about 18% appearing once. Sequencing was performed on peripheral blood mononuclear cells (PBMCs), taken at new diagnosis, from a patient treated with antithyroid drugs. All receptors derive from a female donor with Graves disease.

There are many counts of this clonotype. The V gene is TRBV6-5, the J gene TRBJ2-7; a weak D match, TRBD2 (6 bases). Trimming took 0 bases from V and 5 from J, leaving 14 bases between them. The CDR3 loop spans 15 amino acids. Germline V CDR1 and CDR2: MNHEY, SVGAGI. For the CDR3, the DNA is TGTGCCAGCAGTTACTCGGAGGGCCAAAGTAACGAGCAGTACTTC. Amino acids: CASSYSEGQSNEQYF.

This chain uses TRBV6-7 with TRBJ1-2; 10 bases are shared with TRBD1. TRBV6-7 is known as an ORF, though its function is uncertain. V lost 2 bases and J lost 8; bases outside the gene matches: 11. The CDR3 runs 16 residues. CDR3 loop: CASSYKELRDRGGYTF. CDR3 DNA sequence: TGTGCCAGCAGTTACAAGGAGCTCCGGGACAGGGGAGGCTACACCTTC.

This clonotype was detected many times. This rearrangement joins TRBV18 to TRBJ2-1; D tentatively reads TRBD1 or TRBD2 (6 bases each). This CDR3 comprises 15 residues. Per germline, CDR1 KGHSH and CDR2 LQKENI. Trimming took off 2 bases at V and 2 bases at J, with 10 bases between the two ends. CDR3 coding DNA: TGTGCCAGCTCACCAGACCGGGGGCCCTACAATGAGCAGTTCTTC. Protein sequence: CASSPDRGPYNEQFF.

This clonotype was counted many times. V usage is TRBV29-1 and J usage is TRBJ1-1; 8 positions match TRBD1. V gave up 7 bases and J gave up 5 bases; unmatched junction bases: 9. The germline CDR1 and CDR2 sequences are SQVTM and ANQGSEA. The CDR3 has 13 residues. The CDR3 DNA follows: TGCAGCGCCCGGACAGGGCGGGAGACTGAAGCTTTCTTT. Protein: CSARTGRETEAFF.

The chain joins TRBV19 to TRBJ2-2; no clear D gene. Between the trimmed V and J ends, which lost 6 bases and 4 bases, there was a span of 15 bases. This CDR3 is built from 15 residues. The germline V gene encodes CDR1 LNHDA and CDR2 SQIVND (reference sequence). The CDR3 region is CASRRLGVSTGELFF. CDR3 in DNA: TGTGCCAGTAGGAGATTGGGCGTCTCCACCGGGGAGCTGTTTTTT.